The rows below give T cell receptor beta chains drawn from one sample of a study of CD8+ T cells in alopecia areata. The method was immunoSEQ multiplex PCR; TCRdb's version includes in-frame clones alone and lacks a portion of them. The table has some 150,000 clones, around 87% seen once. Sequences were derived from CD8+ T cells sorted from blood, sampled at week 4, from a patient treated with tofacitinib. The receptor source for this set is a human donor with alopecia areata. Each CDR3 is given with its conserved first and last residue. D genes are given only for firm matches. Part of the rows lack a size; the others show once, few, many or a class for expanded clones.

CDR3,DNA,size,D,J,V
CASSHDPCRGCSTDTQYF,TGTGCCAGCAGCCACGACCCCTGCAGGGGGTGTAGCACAGATACGCAGTATTTT,-,TRBD1,TRBJ2-3,TRBV11-2
CASSPPGGHNEQFF,TGTGCCAGCAGCCCCCCGGGAGGTCACAATGAGCAGTTCTTC,once,TRBD2,TRBJ2-1,TRBV7-9
CATSRDRGSSYEQYF,TGTGCCACCAGCAGGGACAGGGGAAGCTCCTACGAGCAGTACTTC,few,TRBD1,TRBJ2-7,TRBV15
CASSGTENTEAFF,TGTGCCAGCTCCGGGACGGAGAACACTGAAGCTTTCTTT,-,-,TRBJ1-1,TRBV7-9
CASSLDASSYNEQFF,TGTGCCAGCAGCTTGGATGCTAGCTCCTACAATGAGCAGTTCTTC,-,-,TRBJ2-1,TRBV5-6
CASSYERGLNTGELFF,TGTGCCAGCAGTTACGAACGGGGACTGAACACCGGGGAGCTGTTTTTT,-,-,TRBJ2-2,TRBV6-5
CASSPPDRNTDTQYF,TGTGCCAGCTCGCCCCCAGACAGGAACACAGATACGCAGTATTTT,-,-,TRBJ2-3,TRBV18
CASSYSGDGYEQYF,TGTGCCAGCAGTTACTCAGGGGACGGGTACGAGCAGTACTTC,-,-,TRBJ2-7,TRBV6-6
CSVEELGTQYF,TGCAGCGTTGAGGAGTTGGGGACCCAGTACTTC,once,-,TRBJ2-5,TRBV29-1
CAWEALSTDTQYF,TGTGCCTGGGAGGCCCTGTCCACAGATACGCAGTATTTT,-,-,TRBJ2-3,TRBV30
CASSVGTSGRDEQYF,TGTGCCAGCAGCGTCGGGACTAGCGGGAGAGATGAGCAGTACTTC,once,TRBD2,TRBJ2-7,TRBV9
CASTQPFELAKNIQYF,TGTGCCAGCACACAGCCGTTTGAATTAGCCAAAAACATTCAGTACTTC,few,-,TRBJ2-4,TRBV6-4
CAWSALAEQYF,TGTGCCTGGAGCGCCCTAGCCGAGCAGTACTTC,-,-,TRBJ2-7,TRBV30
CASLDAGTQETQYF,TGTGCCAGCCTTGATGCCGGGACCCAAGAGACCCAGTACTTC,once,-,TRBJ2-5,TRBV2
CASKARGNQPQHF,TGTGCCAGCAAGGCCCGGGGCAATCAGCCCCAGCATTTT,-,-,TRBJ1-5,TRBV27
CASRATGGYNEQFF,TGCGCCAGCAGGGCAACCGGGGGTTACAATGAGCAGTTCTTC,-,-,TRBJ2-1,TRBV4-1
CASTLGSGTEAFF,TGTGCCAGCACCCTAGGGTCGGGCACTGAAGCTTTCTTT,-,-,TRBJ1-1,TRBV7-6
CAIGTSGETDTQYF,TGTGCCATCGGGACTAGCGGGGAGACCGATACGCAGTATTTT,-,TRBD2,TRBJ2-3,TRBV6-5